This entry is about one T cell receptor (beta chain). Its specificity is not known. Data came from immunoSEQ multiplex PCR; TCRdb stores just in-frame clones and leaves some out. Of tens of thousands of clones listed, 91% are singletons. The entry originates in a study of siplizumab effects on memory and regulatory T cells. The study, taken as a whole, reports: Versus over 25% in controls, the mappable alloreactive CD4+ clones averaged nearly 70% Treg-derived with siplizumab. In siplizumab cultures, the suppressive function of proliferating Tregs remained unconfirmed. Greater diversity than memory cells seemed evident in naive T cells, which also appeared to be major alloresponse contributors.

There are 14 residues in the CDR3. Germline V gives CDR1 SGHTA, CDR2 FQGNSA. Trimming stripped 4 bases from V and 0 bases from J, with 10 bases between. The chain combines TRBV7-2 with TRBJ2-7; perhaps TRBD2 as D (6 bases). This sequence originates from a human donor in good health. The specimen sequenced was CD8+ T cells sorted from blood. Here the CDR3 reads CASSSWGVSYEQYF. CDR3 bases: TGTGCCAGCAGCTCTTGGGGGGTCTCCTACGAGCAGTACTTC. Variable domain in full (rest from reference TRBV7-2 and TRBJ2-7): GAGVSQSPSNKVTEKGKDVELRCDPISGHTALYWYRQSLGQGLEFLIYFQGNSAPDKSGLPSDRFSAERTGGSVSTLTIQRTQQEDSAVYLCASSSWGVSYEQYFGPGTRLTVT.